This TCR beta chain was identified in a study of OX40 agonist ivuxolimab in advanced cancers. Assay: immunoSEQ multiplex PCR; the TCRdb copy retains only in-frame clones and omits some. The sample includes fewer than 45,000 clones, roughly 91% of them seen just once. Trimming at V came to 8 bases and at J to 4 bases, leaving 9 bases not matched to a gene. Germline-derived CDR1 and CDR2 are MDHEN and SYDVKM. This CDR3 has 14 amino acids. V usage is TRBV28 and J usage is TRBJ2-3; 7 bases map to TRBD2. The TCR was taken from an adult with an advanced solid tumor such as melanoma, head and neck, liver or kidney cancer. The sample was CD4+ or CD8+ T cells sorted from blood, taken in a trial of the OX40 agonist ivuxolimab. Here the CDR3 reads CASGHGLGSDTQYF. As DNA, the CDR3 is TGTGCCAGCGGGCACGGACTAGGATCAGATACGCAGTATTTT.